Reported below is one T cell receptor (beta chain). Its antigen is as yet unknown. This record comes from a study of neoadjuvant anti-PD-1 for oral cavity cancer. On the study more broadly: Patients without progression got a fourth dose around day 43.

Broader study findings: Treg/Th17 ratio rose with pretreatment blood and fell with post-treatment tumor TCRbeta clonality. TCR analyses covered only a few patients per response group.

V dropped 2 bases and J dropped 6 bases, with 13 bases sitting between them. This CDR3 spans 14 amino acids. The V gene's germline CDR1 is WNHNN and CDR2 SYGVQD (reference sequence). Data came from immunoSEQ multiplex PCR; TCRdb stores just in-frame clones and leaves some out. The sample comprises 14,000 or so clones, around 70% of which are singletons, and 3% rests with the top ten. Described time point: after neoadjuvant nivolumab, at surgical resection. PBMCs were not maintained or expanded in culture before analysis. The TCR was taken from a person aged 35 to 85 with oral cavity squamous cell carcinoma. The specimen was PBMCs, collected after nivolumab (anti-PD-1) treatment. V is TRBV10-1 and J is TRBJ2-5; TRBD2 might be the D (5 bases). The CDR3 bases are TGCGCCAGCAGTGAGAATGGGAGAGGAAAGACCCAGTACTTC. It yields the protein CASSENGRGKTQYF.